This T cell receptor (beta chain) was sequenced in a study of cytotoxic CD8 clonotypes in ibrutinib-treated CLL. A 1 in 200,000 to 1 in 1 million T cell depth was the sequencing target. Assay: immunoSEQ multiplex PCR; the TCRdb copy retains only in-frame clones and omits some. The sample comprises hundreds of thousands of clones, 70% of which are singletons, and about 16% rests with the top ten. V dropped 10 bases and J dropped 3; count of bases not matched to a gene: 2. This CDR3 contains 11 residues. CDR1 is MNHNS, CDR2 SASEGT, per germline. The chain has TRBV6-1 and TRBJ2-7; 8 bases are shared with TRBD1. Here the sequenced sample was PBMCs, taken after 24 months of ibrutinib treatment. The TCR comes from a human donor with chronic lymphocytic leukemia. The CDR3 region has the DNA TGTGCCACGGACAGGGTCTACGAGCAGTACTTC. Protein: CATDRVYEQYF.